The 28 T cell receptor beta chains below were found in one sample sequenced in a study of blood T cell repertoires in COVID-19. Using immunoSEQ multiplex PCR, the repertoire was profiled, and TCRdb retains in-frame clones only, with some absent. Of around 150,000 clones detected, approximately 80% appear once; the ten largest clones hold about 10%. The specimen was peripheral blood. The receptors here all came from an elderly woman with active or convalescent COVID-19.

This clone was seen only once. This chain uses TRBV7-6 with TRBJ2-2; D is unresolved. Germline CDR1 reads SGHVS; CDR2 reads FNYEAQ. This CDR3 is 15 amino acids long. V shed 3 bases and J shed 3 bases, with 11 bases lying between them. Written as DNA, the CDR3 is TGTGCCAGCAGCTTGAGCCACGTGGACACCGGGGAGCTGTTTTTT. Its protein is CASSLSHVDTGELFF. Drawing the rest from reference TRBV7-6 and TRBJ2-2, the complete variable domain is GAGVSQSPRYKVTKRGQDVALRCDPISGHVSLYWYRQALGQGPEFLTYFNYEAQQDKSGLPNDRFSAERPEGSISTLTIQRTEQRDSAMYRCASSLSHVDTGELFFGEGSRLTVL.

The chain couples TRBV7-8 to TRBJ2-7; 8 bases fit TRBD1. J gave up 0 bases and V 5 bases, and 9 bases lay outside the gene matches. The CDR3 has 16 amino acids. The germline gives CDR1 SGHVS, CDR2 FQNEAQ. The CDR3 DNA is TGTGCCAGCAGCCCCAGACAGGGGCACAGCTCCTACGAGCAGTACTTC. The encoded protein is CASSPRQGHSSYEQYF.

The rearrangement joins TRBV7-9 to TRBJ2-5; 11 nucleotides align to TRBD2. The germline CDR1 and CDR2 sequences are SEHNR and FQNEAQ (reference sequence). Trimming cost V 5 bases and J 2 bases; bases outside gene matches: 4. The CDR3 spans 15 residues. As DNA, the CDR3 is TGTGCCAGCAGCACTCTAGCGGGGGGTCAAGAGACCCAGTACTTC. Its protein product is CASSTLAGGQETQYF.

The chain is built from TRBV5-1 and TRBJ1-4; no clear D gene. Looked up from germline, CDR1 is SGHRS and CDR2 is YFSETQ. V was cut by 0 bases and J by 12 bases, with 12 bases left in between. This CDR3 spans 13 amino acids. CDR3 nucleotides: TGCGCCAGCAGCTTGGTCGTTCCCACAGAACTGTTTTTT. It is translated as CASSLVVPTELFF.

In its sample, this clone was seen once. This CDR3 reads CASRPDRGSYGYTF. The CDR3 DNA follows: TGTGCCAGCAGACCAGACAGGGGAAGCTATGGCTACACCTTC. The chain joins TRBV7-8 to TRBJ1-2; 8 bases fit TRBD1. The CDR3 has 14 residues. V dropped 6 bases and J dropped 4; count of bases not matched to a gene: 7. Germline V gene lookup returns CDR1 SGHVS and CDR2 FQNEAQ.

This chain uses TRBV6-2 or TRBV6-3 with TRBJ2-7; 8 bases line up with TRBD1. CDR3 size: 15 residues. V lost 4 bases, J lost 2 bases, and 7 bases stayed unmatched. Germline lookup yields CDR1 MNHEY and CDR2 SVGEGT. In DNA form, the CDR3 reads TGTGCCAGCAGTTCAATCAGGGGGCGCGCCTACGAGCAGTACTTC. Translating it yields CASSSIRGRAYEQYF.

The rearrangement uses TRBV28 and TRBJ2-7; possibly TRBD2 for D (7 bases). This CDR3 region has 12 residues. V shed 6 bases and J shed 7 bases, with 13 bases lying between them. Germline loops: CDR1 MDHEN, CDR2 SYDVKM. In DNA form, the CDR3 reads TGTGCCAGCAGCTTAGGGGGGGGAGAGCAGTACTTC. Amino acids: CASSLGGGEQYF.

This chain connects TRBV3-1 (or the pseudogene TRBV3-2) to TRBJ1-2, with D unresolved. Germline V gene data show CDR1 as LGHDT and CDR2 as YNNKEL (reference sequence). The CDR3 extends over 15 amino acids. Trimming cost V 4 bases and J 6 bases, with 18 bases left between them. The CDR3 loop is CASSRERAIGDGYTF. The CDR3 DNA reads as TGTGCCAGCAGCCGAGAGCGGGCGATAGGAGATGGCTACACCTTC.

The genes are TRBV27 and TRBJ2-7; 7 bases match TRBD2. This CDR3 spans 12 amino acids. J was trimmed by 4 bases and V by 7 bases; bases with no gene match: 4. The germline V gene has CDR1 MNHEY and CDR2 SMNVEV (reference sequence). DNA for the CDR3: TGTGCCAGCAAAAGGGAGGGGTACGAGCAGTACTTC. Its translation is CASKREGYEQYF.

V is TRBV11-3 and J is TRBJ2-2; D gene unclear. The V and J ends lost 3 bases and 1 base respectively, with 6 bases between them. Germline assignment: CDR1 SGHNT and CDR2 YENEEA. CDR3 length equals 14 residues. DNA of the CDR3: TGTGCCAGCAGCTTGGCTCAGAACACCGGGGAGCTGTTTTTT. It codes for CASSLAQNTGELFF. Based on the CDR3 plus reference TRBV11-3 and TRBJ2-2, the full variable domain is EAGVVQSPRYKIIEKKQPVAFWCNPISGHNTLYWYLQNLGQGPELLIRYENEEAVDDSQLPKDRFSAERLKGVDSTLKIQPAELGDSAVYLCASSLAQNTGELFFGEGSRLTVL.

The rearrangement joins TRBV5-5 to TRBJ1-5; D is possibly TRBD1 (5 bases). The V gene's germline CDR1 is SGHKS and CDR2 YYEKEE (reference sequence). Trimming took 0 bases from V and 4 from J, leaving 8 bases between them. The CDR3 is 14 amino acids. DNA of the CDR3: TGTGCCAGCAGCTTGGGCGGGGCAAATCAGCCCCAGCATTTT. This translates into CASSLGGANQPQHF.

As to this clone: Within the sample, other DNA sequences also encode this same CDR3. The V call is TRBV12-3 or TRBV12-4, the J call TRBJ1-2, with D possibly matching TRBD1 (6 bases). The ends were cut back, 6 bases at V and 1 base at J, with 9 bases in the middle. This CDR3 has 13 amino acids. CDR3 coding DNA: TGTGCCAGCAGCCCGGACAGTAACTATGGCTACACCTTC. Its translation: CASSPDSNYGYTF.

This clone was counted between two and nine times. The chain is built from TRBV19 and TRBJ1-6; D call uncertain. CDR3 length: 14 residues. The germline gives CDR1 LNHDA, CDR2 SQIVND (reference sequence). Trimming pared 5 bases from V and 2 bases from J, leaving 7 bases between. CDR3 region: CASSSSAYNSPLHF. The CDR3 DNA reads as TGTGCCAGTAGTTCGTCAGCCTATAATTCACCCCTCCACTTT.

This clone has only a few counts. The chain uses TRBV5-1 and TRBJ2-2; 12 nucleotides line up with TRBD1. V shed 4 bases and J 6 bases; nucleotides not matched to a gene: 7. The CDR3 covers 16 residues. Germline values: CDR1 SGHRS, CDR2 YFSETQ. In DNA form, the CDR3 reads TGCGCCAGCAGCCCCCGGGGACAGGGGGCCCCCGGGGAGCTGTTTTTT. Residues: CASSPRGQGAPGELFF. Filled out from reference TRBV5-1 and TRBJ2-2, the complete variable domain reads KAGVTQTPRYLIKTRGQQVTLSCSPISGHRSVSWYQQTPGQGLQFLFEYFSETQRNKGNFPGRFSGRQFSNSRSEMNVSTLELGDSALYLCASSPRGQGAPGELFFGEGSRLTVL.

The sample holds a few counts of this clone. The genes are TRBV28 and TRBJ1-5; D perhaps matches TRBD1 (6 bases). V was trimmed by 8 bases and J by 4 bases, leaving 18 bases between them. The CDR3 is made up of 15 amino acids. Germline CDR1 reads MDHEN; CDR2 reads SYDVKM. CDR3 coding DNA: TGTGCCAGCGAGGGAGCGACCCAGGGGAATCAGCCCCAGCATTTT. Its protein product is CASEGATQGNQPQHF.

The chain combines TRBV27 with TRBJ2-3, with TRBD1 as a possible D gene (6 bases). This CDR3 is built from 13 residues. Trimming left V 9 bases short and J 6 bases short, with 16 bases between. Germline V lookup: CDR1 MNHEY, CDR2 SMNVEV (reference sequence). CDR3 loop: CASKGRGRDTQYF. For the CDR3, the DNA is TGTGCCAGTAAAGGCAGGGGAAGGGATACGCAGTATTTT.

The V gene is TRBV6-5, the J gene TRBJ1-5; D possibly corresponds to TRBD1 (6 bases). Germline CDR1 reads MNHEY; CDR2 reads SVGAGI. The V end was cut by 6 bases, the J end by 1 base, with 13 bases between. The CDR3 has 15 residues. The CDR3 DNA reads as TGTGCCAGCAGAACCTCAGGGGAGAGCAATCAGCCCCAGCATTTT. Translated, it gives CASRTSGESNQPQHF.

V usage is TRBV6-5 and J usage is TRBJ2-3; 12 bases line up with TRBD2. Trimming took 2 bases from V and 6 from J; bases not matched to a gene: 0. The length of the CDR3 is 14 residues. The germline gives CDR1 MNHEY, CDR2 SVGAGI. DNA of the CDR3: TGTGCCAGCAGTTACGGGACTAGCGGGGATACGCAGTATTTT. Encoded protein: CASSYGTSGDTQYF.

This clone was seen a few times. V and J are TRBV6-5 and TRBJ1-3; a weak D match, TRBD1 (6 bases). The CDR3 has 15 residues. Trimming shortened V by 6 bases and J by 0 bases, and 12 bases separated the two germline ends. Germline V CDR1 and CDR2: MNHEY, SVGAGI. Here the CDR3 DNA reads TGTGCCAGCAGACGCCTAGGGGGCTCTGGAAACACCATATATTTT. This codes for CASRRLGGSGNTIYF.

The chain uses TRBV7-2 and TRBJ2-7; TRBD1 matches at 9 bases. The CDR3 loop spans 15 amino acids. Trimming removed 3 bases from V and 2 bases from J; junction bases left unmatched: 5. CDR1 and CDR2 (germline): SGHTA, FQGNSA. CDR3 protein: CASSFTRTGAYEQYF. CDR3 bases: TGTGCCAGCAGCTTCACCAGGACAGGGGCCTACGAGCAGTACTTC.

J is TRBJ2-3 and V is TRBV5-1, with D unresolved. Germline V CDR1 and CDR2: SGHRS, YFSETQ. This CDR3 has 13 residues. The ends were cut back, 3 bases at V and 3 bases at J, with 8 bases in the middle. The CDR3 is CASSSASTDTQYF. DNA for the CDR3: TGCGCCAGCAGCTCCGCGTCAACAGATACGCAGTATTTT.

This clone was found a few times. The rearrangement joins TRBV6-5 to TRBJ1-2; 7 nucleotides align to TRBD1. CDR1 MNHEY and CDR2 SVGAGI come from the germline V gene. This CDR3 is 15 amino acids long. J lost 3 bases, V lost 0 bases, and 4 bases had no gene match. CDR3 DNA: TGTGCCAGCAGTTACTCCTACACAGGGGACTATGGCTACACCTTC. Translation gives CASSYSYTGDYGYTF.

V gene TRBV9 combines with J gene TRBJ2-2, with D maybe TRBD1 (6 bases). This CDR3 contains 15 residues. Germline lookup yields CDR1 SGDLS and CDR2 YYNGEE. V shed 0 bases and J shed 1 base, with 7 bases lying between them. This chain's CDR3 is CASSVGDMNTGELFF. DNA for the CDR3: TGTGCCAGCAGCGTAGGGGACATGAACACCGGGGAGCTGTTTTTT.

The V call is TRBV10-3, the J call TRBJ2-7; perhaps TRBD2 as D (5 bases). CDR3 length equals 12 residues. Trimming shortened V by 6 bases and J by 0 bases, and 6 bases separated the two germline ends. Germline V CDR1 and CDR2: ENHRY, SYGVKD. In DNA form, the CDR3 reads TGTGCCATCAGGGCGGGCTCCTACGAGCAGTACTTC. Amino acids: CAIRAGSYEQYF.

The CDR3 region has the DNA TGTGCCAGCAGCTTAGCAACACTGAACACTGAAGCTTTCTTT. Translating gives CASSLATLNTEAFF. V and J are TRBV7-9 and TRBJ1-1; D not certain. Trimming cost V 0 bases and J 0 bases, with 5 bases left between them. The CDR3 consists of 14 residues. Germline V gene lookup returns CDR1 SEHNR and CDR2 FQNEAQ (reference sequence).

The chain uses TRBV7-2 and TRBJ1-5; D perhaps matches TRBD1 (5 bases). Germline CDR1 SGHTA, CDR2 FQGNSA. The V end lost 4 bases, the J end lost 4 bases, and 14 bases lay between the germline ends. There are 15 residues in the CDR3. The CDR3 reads CASSSGLQVNQPQHF. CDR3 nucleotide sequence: TGTGCCAGCAGCTCAGGGCTTCAGGTTAATCAGCCCCAGCATTTT.

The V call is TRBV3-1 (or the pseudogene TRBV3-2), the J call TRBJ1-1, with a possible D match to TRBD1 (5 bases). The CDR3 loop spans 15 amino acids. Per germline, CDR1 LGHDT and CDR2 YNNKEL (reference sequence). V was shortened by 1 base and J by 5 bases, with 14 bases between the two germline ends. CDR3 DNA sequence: TGTGCCAGCAGCCAAGTCTGGGGCACTAATACTGAAGCTTTCTTT. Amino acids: CASSQVWGTNTEAFF.

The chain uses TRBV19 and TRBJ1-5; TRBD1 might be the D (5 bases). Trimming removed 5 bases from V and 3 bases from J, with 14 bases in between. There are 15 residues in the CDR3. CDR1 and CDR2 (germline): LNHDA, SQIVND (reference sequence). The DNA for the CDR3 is TGTGCCAGTAGTTCACAGGAGGGCTTCAATCAGCCCCAGCATTTT. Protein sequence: CASSSQEGFNQPQHF.